This is a list of T cell receptor beta chains from one sample in a study of beta chain features in type 1 diabetes. Clones were sequenced by immunoSEQ multiplex PCR, and TCRdb holds only the in-frame ones, with some missing. This table holds about 660,000 clones, around 15% found once. The sample taken for sequencing was naive CD4+ T cells from blood. Receptor source: a man aged 18 to 30 with type 1 diabetes. Both conserved end residues are part of each CDR3. Each record gives: clone size, J gene, D gene, V gene, CDR3 DNA, CDR3 protein. The D gene is left open where the match is weak. Only part of the rows carry a size: once, few, many, or a class if the clone is expanded.

size: -
J: TRBJ2-3
D: TRBD1
V: TRBV18
DNA: TGTGCCAGCTCACCATATACAGGGGCAAGCACAGATACGCAGTATTTT
CDR3: CASSPYTGASTDTQYF

size: few
J: TRBJ2-5
D: -
V: TRBV30
DNA: TGTGCCTGGAGTGTCGTGGCCACAGAGACCCAGTACTTC
CDR3: CAWSVVATETQYF

size: -
J: TRBJ2-5
D: -
V: TRBV28
DNA: TGTGCCAGCAGTTTATACGGAGCCCGACAGTACTTC
CDR3: CASSLYGARQYF

size: few
J: TRBJ1-3
D: -
V: TRBV30
DNA: TGTGCCTGGAGCTCCGGGACAGGAAACACCATATATTTT
CDR3: CAWSSGTGNTIYF

size: -
J: TRBJ2-7
D: -
V: TRBV29-1
DNA: TGCAGCGTTGAATTTGCTTCGGACGAGCAGTACTTC
CDR3: CSVEFASDEQYF

size: -
J: TRBJ2-3
D: -
V: TRBV27
DNA: TGTGCCAGCAGCCCTTACGTGGGGGATACGCAGTATTTT
CDR3: CASSPYVGDTQYF

size: -
J: TRBJ2-6
D: -
V: TRBV30
DNA: TGTGCCTGGAGTGTGGGCAGCTCTGGGGCCAACGTCCTGACTTTC
CDR3: CAWSVGSSGANVLTF

size: few
J: TRBJ2-3
D: -
V: TRBV9
DNA: TGTGCCAGCAGCGTAGCCCCACTAGGGGACACAGATACGCAGTATTTT
CDR3: CASSVAPLGDTDTQYF

size: -
J: TRBJ2-7
D: -
V: TRBV28
DNA: TGTGCCAGCAGACAGGGAAATTACGAGCAGTACTTC
CDR3: CASRQGNYEQYF

size: few
J: TRBJ2-1
D: -
V: TRBV6-5
DNA: TGTGCCAGCAGTTACTCACGGTCGAAAGAGCAGTTCTTC
CDR3: CASSYSRSKEQFF

size: -
J: TRBJ2-3
D: -
V: TRBV30
DNA: TGTGCCTGGATGGGGCAGGGACAAACAGATACGCAGTATTTT
CDR3: CAWMGQGQTDTQYF

size: few
J: TRBJ2-7
D: TRBD2
V: TRBV7-9
DNA: TGTGCCAGCAGCTTCGTCTTAGCGGGACGGAGCTCCTACGAGCAGTACTTC
CDR3: CASSFVLAGRSSYEQYF

size: few
J: TRBJ1-1
D: -
V: TRBV28
DNA: TGTGCCAGCAGCAAGGCAGACATCACTGAAGCTTTCTTT
CDR3: CASSKADITEAFF

size: -
J: TRBJ2-5
D: TRBD1
V: TRBV30
DNA: TGTGCCTGGATGGCAGGGGGCTGGGAGACCCAGTACTTC
CDR3: CAWMAGGWETQYF

size: -
J: TRBJ2-3
D: -
V: TRBV10-3
DNA: TGTGCCATCAGAACCGGGAGTACAGATACGCAGTATTTT
CDR3: CAIRTGSTDTQYF

size: -
J: TRBJ2-2
D: -
V: TRBV4-1
DNA: TGCGCCAGCAGCCAAGATCCGGGGGAAACCGGGGAGCTGTTTTTT
CDR3: CASSQDPGETGELFF

size: -
J: TRBJ2-2
D: -
V: TRBV9
DNA: TGTGCCAGCAGCCCGGGGAACACCGGGGAGCTGTTTTTT
CDR3: CASSPGNTGELFF

size: -
J: TRBJ2-1
D: TRBD2
V: TRBV30
DNA: TGTGCCTGGAGTATGACTAGCGGGATAAATGAGCAGTTCTTC
CDR3: CAWSMTSGINEQFF

size: few
J: TRBJ2-3
D: -
V: TRBV7-2
DNA: TGTGCCAGCAGCCCGCGGGCCCGAAGCACAGATACGCAGTATTTT
CDR3: CASSPRARSTDTQYF

size: few
J: TRBJ1-5
D: -
V: TRBV7-9
DNA: TGTGCCAGCAGCTTAAAGGGGAATAGCAATCAGCCCCAGCATTTT
CDR3: CASSLKGNSNQPQHF

size: -
J: TRBJ2-3
D: -
V: TRBV11-1
DNA: TGTGCCAGCAGCTTCGATCGTGTAGGGTACACAGATACGCAGTATTTT
CDR3: CASSFDRVGYTDTQYF

size: -
J: TRBJ1-2
D: -
V: TRBV5-1
DNA: TGCGCCAGCAGCTTCGCGGGGCAGGGCTACACCTTC
CDR3: CASSFAGQGYTF

size: -
J: TRBJ2-3
D: TRBD1
V: TRBV5-6
DNA: TGTGCCAGCAGCTTGCGGACAGGGGGTGGAGATACGCAGTATTTT
CDR3: CASSLRTGGGDTQYF

size: -
J: TRBJ2-5
D: TRBD1
V: TRBV5-1
DNA: TGCGCCAGCAGCTTGCTCCTAGGACAGGGCCAGACCCAGTACTTC
CDR3: CASSLLLGQGQTQYF

size: few
J: TRBJ1-1
D: -
V: TRBV30
DNA: TGTGCCTGGAACGTCCTCAGGGATTACACTGAAGCTTTCTTT
CDR3: CAWNVLRDYTEAFF

size: -
J: TRBJ2-7
D: -
V: TRBV5-4
DNA: TGTGCCAGCAGCCCCGAGCCCTCCTCCTACGAGCAGTACTTC
CDR3: CASSPEPSSYEQYF

size: few
J: TRBJ2-7
D: -
V: TRBV6-6
DNA: TGTGCCAGCACCCTCAGGGGGGTGCACGAGCAGTACTTC
CDR3: CASTLRGVHEQYF

size: few
J: TRBJ2-1
D: TRBD1
V: TRBV29-1
DNA: TGCAGCGTAAAGGGACAGGGAGGCGATGAGCAGTTCTTC
CDR3: CSVKGQGGDEQFF

size: -
J: TRBJ1-2
D: -
V: TRBV2
DNA: TGTGCCAGCAGTGATATAGGGGGGACTGGCTACACCTTC
CDR3: CASSDIGGTGYTF

size: few
J: TRBJ2-7
D: -
V: TRBV28
DNA: TGTGCCAGCAGTTTACGTCTTGAGCAGTACTTC
CDR3: CASSLRLEQYF

size: -
J: TRBJ1-1
D: -
V: TRBV18
DNA: TGTGCCAGCTCACCACGACAGGTTGACACTGAAGCTTTCTTT
CDR3: CASSPRQVDTEAFF

size: few
J: TRBJ1-1
D: -
V: TRBV7-9
DNA: TGTGCCAGCAGCTTAAAGGGTTCGTACACTGAAGCTTTCTTT
CDR3: CASSLKGSYTEAFF